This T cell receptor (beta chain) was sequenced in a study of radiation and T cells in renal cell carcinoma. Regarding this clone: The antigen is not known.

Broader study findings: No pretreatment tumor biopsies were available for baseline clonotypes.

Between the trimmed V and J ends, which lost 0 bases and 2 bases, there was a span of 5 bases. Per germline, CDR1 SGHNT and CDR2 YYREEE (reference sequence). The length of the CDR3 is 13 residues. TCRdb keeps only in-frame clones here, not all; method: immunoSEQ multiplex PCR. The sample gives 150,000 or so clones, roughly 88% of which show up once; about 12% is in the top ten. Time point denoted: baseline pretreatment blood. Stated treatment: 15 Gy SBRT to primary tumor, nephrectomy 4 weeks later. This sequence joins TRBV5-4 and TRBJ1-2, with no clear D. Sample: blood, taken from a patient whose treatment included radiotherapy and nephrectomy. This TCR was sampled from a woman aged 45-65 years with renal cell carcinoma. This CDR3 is CASSLDGNYGYTF. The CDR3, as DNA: TGTGCCAGCAGCTTGGACGGAAACTATGGCTACACCTTC. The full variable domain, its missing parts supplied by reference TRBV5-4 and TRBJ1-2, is ETGVTQSPTHLIKTRGQQVTLRCSSQSGHNTVSWYQQALGQGPQFIFQYYREEENGRGNFPPRFSGLQFPNYSSELNVNALELDDSALYLCASSLDGNYGYTFGSGTRLTVV.